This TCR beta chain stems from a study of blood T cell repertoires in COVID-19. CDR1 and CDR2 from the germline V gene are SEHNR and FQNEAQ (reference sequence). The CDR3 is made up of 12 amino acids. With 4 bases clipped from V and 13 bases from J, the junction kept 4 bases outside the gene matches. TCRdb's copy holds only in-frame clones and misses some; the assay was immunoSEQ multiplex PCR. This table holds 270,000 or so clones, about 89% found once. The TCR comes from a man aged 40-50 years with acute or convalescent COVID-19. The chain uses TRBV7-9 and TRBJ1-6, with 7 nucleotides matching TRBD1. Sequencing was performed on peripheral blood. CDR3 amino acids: CASSSDRTPLHF. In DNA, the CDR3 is TGTGCCAGCAGCTCGGACAGGACCCCCCTCCACTTT. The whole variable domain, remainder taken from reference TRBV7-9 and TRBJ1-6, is DTGVSQNPRHKITKRGQNVTFRCDPISEHNRLYWYRQTLGQGPEFLTYFQNEAQLEKSRLLSDRFSAERPKGSFSTLEIQRTEQGDSAMYLCASSSDRTPLHFGNGTRLTVT.